This T cell receptor beta chain was recovered during a study of shared clonotypes between healthy human individuals (dated by TCRdb to the early 2020s). Turning to the overall study: A couple of women and a few men aged 18 to 49 years were included in the cohort. To estimate repertoire size and how much clonotypes are shared between individuals, the study performed deep sequencing of blood TCR repertoires from a handful of healthy adults. Different laboratories and diverse techniques were used to prepare libraries and sequence TCR repertoires, to increase sequencing depth and limit assay-specific biases. Leukapheresis yielded between about 0.85 and 9 billion PBMCs per donor. The research as a whole found: Sampling was restricted to blood, and TCR repertoires in tissues likely differ from the TCR repertoires found in blood. Pairwise subsampling indicated that sequencing depth was expected to affect the degree of clonotype sharing among donors. The genetic and exposure-history diversity represented was limited by the small number of donors.

V is reduced by 0 bases and J by 3 bases, leaving a spacing of 9 bases between them. Spanning cysteine to phenylalanine, the CDR3 consists of 15 amino acids. Here the CDR3 DNA is all that survives: 45 bases in frame from base 1. Sequences SGHRS (CDR1) and YFSETQ (CDR2) are obtained from the germline V gene. The donors were healthy, HIV-negative adults who had no recently reported acute infections or vaccinations. Every donor was a Caucasian adult living in Nashville, Tennessee, USA. For unsorted samples, 70 million to 95 million PBMCs were counted, and genomic DNA was extracted using the QIAamp DNA Blood Mini kit. Blood was obtained by leukapheresis, after which PBMCs were separated by Ficoll-Histopaque density gradient centrifugation and cryopreserved in liquid nitrogen vapor phase. Using the deep immunoSEQ assay, multiplex PCR amplified TCR CDR3 regions from genomic DNA. For each cell subset, the extracted genomic DNA was distributed evenly across all wells of several immunoSEQ 96-well plates, and each plate served as one replicate. Each replicate PCR for unsorted PBMC received roughly 0.3 ug genomic DNA, equal to approximately 30,000 T cell genomes. Ten immunoSEQ deep assay plates were used to sequence unsorted PBMC genomic DNA. The purified libraries were quantified using a Qubit 3.0 fluorometer, sized with a Bioanalyzer 2100, and then quantified again using the KAPA Library Quantification kit. Each immunoSEQ 96-well plate was sequenced on its own single-read 150-cycle Illumina NextSeq 550 flow cell. The authors processed their data as follows. Because the immunoSEQ output held only junctional sequences and lacked quality scores, the filtering could not match the filtering applied to full-length reads. Sequences were annotated with PyIR, a Python wrapper for IgBLAST v1.9, and V/J genes and CDR3 were assigned using IMGT germline references. Reads with weak V/J assignments (E-value above 1e-6), missing CDR3, stop codons, out-of-frame junctions, or ambiguous translated residues were removed. V3J clonotypes were defined as sequences sharing the same inferred V gene, J gene, and CDR3 amino acid sequence. The percentage overlap between two repertoires was calculated by dividing the number of shared unique clonotypes by the size of the smaller repertoire. Richness of each repertoire was evaluated using RTK rarefaction, the Chao1 estimator, and Recon v2.1 estimates of unobserved clonotypes. What TCRdb holds here is the immuneACCESS table cut down to in-frame rearrangements. Part of the clones is not present; checked against another copy, under half of the missing clones reflect an unresolved V gene, and the others are unexplained. That table gives V, J and clone size, and the DNA gave D and trimming. The sample table holds 400,000 to 600,000 clones, of which about 75% were seen once. The leading ten clones occupy under 15% of the sample.

This clone was seen only a few times. Its recognized antigen is unknown. One base away there is no much larger clone; base qualities are not given. This chain is built from TRBV5-1 and TRBJ1-4; the D segment cannot be called with confidence. Sequences were obtained from PBMCs. The origin of this receptor is a middle-aged woman in good health. Some clones in this sample may be carry-over from other donors' samples. The CDR3 protein is CASSLVGGPNEKLFF. In nucleotides, the sequence is TGCGCCAGCAGCTTGGTCGGCGGCCCTAATGAAAAACTGTTTTTT.